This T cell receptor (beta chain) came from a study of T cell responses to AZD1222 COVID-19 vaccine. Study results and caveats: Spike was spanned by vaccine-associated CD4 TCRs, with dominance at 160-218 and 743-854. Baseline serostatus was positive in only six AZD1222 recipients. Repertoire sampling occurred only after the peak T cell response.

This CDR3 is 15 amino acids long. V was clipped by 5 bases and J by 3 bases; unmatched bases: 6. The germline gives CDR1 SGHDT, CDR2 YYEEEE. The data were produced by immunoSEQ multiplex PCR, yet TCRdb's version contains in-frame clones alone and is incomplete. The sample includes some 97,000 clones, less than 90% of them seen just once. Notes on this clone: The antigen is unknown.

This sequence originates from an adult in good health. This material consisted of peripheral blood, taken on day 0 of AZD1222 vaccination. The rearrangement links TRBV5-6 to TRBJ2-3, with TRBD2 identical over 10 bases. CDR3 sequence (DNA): TGTGCCAGCAGATTCTCTAGCGGGAGAACAGATACGCAGTATTTT. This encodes CASRFSSGRTDTQYF.